This T cell receptor beta chain was obtained from a study of PD-1 blockade in classical Hodgkin lymphoma. Study-wide results and caveats: Reported findings placed baseline TCR diversity lower in newly diagnosed patients (compared with healthy donors). Why repertoires differed is undefined; disease activity or prior therapy possibly contributed.

Note on this clone: Its antigen is as yet unknown.

Germline V gene lookup returns CDR1 SGHDN and CDR2 FVKESK. This CDR3 contains 13 residues. The V and J ends lost 5 bases and 5 bases respectively, with 9 bases between them. Sequenced by immunoSEQ multiplex PCR; TCRdb stores in-frame clones only, minus some. The table shows 30,000 to 40,000 clones, with 85% to 90% occurring only once. Sample time point: newly diagnosed, previously untreated cHL patient sample. From thawed PBMCs, CD4+ T cells were purified using magnetic negative selection. As a comparison, the study used PBMCs from newly diagnosed, untreated classical Hodgkin lymphoma. Sequencing was performed on CD4+ T cells from blood. The chain employs TRBV14 and TRBJ2-2; D perhaps matches TRBD2 (6 bases). The sequence was collected from a human donor with classical Hodgkin lymphoma. Here the CDR3 reads CASSRAGTGELFF. The CDR3 DNA sequence: TGTGCCAGCAGCAGGGCGGGGACCGGGGAGCTGTTTTTT.